This T cell receptor beta chain was identified during a study of T-cell reconstitution after alpha-beta-depleted transplantation in children. This clonotype came up a few times. Its antigen is undetermined. Unique molecular identifiers tagged the TCRbeta library. TCRdb used MiXCR to reprocess the PCR reads, holding one entry per CDR3 protein. This sample has 700,000 to 850,000 distinct CDR3 sequences; about 16% occur once, and the top ten carry 5%. Trimming took 3 bases from V and 4 from J, leaving 12 bases between them. Germline CDR1 MGHDK, CDR2 SYGVNS. The CDR3 has 14 amino acids. Study-wide results and caveats: A year had passed since transplant, and T-cell counts and diversity by then came mostly from newly produced T cells. After transplant, at about two months, alpha-beta T cells were reportedly derived from several hundred expanded graft clones.

The sample in question was PBMCs, mostly from graft donor cells, obtained 360 days after TCRalphabeta/CD19-depleted stem cell transplant. The receptor comes from a male patient younger than 18 who had a stem cell transplant for acute lymphoblastic leukemia, so the T cells may come from the graft donor. The chain combines TRBV25-1 with TRBJ1-2, with D possibly being TRBD1 (6 bases). CDR3 loop: CASSDRDRFYGYTF. For the CDR3, the DNA is TGTGCCAGCAGTGATCGCGACAGGTTCTATGGCTACACCTTC.